These T cell receptor beta chains were read from a single sample in a study of blood T cell repertoires in COVID-19. Assay used: immunoSEQ multiplex PCR; TCRdb lists only in-frame clones, some missing. The table lists some 57,000 clones, 86% of them singletons. The sample was peripheral blood. The origin of the receptors is a woman over 75 with acute or convalescent COVID-19. Each CDR3 is given with its conserved first and last residue. The order of the fields is clone size, J gene, CDR3 length, V gene, CDR3 protein. Size is stated for part of the rows, as once, few or many counts, or as a class when the clone is expanded.

size: -
J: TRBJ2-5
length: 14
V: TRBV5-1
CDR3: CASSLGRDGETQYF

size: -
J: TRBJ1-2
length: 14
V: TRBV5-1
CDR3: CASRATGGDYGYTF

size: -
J: TRBJ1-1
length: 12
V: TRBV10-3
CDR3: CAISDDYTEAFF

size: -
J: TRBJ2-2
length: 16
V: TRBV5-6
CDR3: CASSWGSAGPTGELFF

size: -
J: TRBJ1-5
length: 17
V: TRBV18
CDR3: CASSPSRQQGSAQPQHF

size: -
J: TRBJ2-1
length: 15
V: TRBV6-1
CDR3: CASSEASGSYNEQFF

size: -
J: TRBJ1-4
length: 13
V: TRBV19
CDR3: CASSLFTNEKLFF

size: -
J: TRBJ2-1
length: 19
V: TRBV9
CDR3: CASSVDQGREYGSYNEQFF

size: -
J: TRBJ2-2
length: 17
V: TRBV11-2
CDR3: CASSLVGGSGNTGELFF

size: -
J: TRBJ2-6
length: 17
V: TRBV7-6
CDR3: CASEGQVGSLATNVLTF

size: -
J: TRBJ2-5
length: 17
V: TRBV3-1/TRBV3-2
CDR3: CASSQEVSSGPQETQYF

size: -
J: TRBJ2-5
length: 11
V: TRBV29-1
CDR3: CSVRDLGAQYF

size: -
J: TRBJ1-2
length: 11
V: TRBV28
CDR3: CASSPSGGYTF

size: -
J: TRBJ1-5
length: 14
V: TRBV25-1
CDR3: CASSGQGSNQPQHF

size: -
J: TRBJ2-2
length: 16
V: TRBV28
CDR3: CASSLPGQGTTGELFF

size: -
J: TRBJ1-2
length: 15
V: TRBV4-2
CDR3: CASSHGQEQGYGYTF

size: once
J: TRBJ2-1
length: 15
V: TRBV10-1
CDR3: CASSEGTSGSYEQFF

size: -
J: TRBJ2-7
length: 15
V: TRBV4-1
CDR3: CASSQPPPFYYEQYF

size: -
J: TRBJ2-3
length: 15
V: TRBV14
CDR3: CASSQDVARTDTQYF

size: -
J: TRBJ2-1
length: 17
V: TRBV18
CDR3: CASSPGLAGGSYNEQFF

size: -
J: TRBJ2-1
length: 14
V: TRBV9
CDR3: CASSGSGRMDEQFF

size: -
J: TRBJ2-1
length: 15
V: TRBV19
CDR3: CASRHGGGIGNEQFF

size: once
J: TRBJ1-6
length: 13
V: TRBV2
CDR3: CASRPGLNSPLHF

size: -
J: TRBJ1-5
length: 14
V: TRBV2
CDR3: CASSDRQGGQPQHF

size: -
J: TRBJ2-2
length: 15
V: TRBV5-1
CDR3: CASSLRQGNTGELFF

size: -
J: TRBJ1-5
length: 14
V: TRBV10-1
CDR3: CASSPGLPQKPQHF

size: -
J: TRBJ2-7
length: 14
V: TRBV9
CDR3: CASSPGQAVNEQYF

size: -
J: TRBJ1-5
length: 13
V: TRBV11-2
CDR3: CASQGRGNQPQHF

size: -
J: TRBJ2-6
length: 14
V: TRBV28
CDR3: CATQGYSGANVLTF

size: -
J: TRBJ1-2
length: 15
V: TRBV5-1
CDR3: CASSLVPGQGYGYTF

size: -
J: TRBJ2-3
length: 15
V: TRBV11-1
CDR3: CASSLTGGRTDTQYF

size: -
J: TRBJ1-5
length: 16
V: TRBV7-6
CDR3: CASSLTGVLDNQPQHF

size: -
J: TRBJ2-1
length: 15
V: TRBV5-1
CDR3: CASSAGGSSYNEQFF

size: -
J: TRBJ2-1
length: 15
V: TRBV4-1
CDR3: CASSQDARGYNEQFF

size: -
J: TRBJ1-5
length: 15
V: TRBV18
CDR3: CASSLNQGGGQPQHF

size: -
J: TRBJ1-1
length: 13
V: TRBV5-4
CDR3: CASSLGRSEEAFF

size: -
J: TRBJ1-1
length: 15
V: TRBV6-4
CDR3: CASSEQAGLNTEAFF

size: -
J: TRBJ2-3
length: 13
V: TRBV9
CDR3: CASSPRGADTQYF

size: -
J: TRBJ1-6
length: 14
V: TRBV5-1
CDR3: CASSLDGDRVNLHF

size: few
J: TRBJ2-7
length: 16
V: TRBV10-2
CDR3: CASSEPRRTKLIEQYF

size: -
J: TRBJ1-1
length: 12
V: TRBV2
CDR3: CASSETGTEAFF

size: -
J: TRBJ1-1
length: 16
V: TRBV10-2
CDR3: CASIPISASEFTEAFF

size: -
J: TRBJ2-7
length: 14
V: TRBV7-8
CDR3: CASSSWEGGGKQYF

size: -
J: TRBJ2-3
length: 16
V: TRBV5-1
CDR3: CASSLAGRGGVDTQYF

size: -
J: TRBJ2-5
length: 15
V: TRBV5-1
CDR3: CASSTTPLGVETQYF

size: -
J: TRBJ1-2
length: 13
V: TRBV7-2
CDR3: CASSLAWGGGYTF

size: -
J: TRBJ1-4
length: 16
V: TRBV10-3
CDR3: CAISGGQSTTNEKLFF

size: -
J: TRBJ1-1
length: 13
V: TRBV19
CDR3: CASRTTGVTEAFF

size: once
J: TRBJ2-7
length: 12
V: TRBV10-2
CDR3: CASGTGGYEQYF

size: -
J: TRBJ1-2
length: 16
V: TRBV3-1/TRBV3-2
CDR3: CASSQGQGEGSYGYTF

size: -
J: TRBJ2-6
length: 19
V: TRBV7-9
CDR3: CASSLIYQAVVSGANVLTF

size: once
J: TRBJ1-5
length: 15
V: TRBV3-1/TRBV3-2
CDR3: CASSQVGNSNQPQHF

size: -
J: TRBJ2-1
length: 17
V: TRBV30
CDR3: CAWSVLPGTGSYNEQFF

size: -
J: TRBJ2-2
length: 15
V: TRBV5-1
CDR3: CASSFGQTNTGELFF